This T cell receptor beta chain stems from a study of T-cell memory formation after mild COVID-19. The overall study: For the most part, TCR clusters were specific to one donor.

CDR1 and CDR2 from the germline V gene are SGDLS and YYNGEE. With 4 bases clipped from V and 0 bases from J, the junction kept 4 bases outside the gene matches. The CDR3 totals 15 residues. General observations from the study: A second wave expanding day 15 to 37 was CD4+-biased; contracting clones were balanced. SARS-CoV-2 specificity of second-wave clones peaking day 37 was unconfirmed. Researchers report contracting CD4+ clones mostly in CM and EM, with CD8+ clones in EMRA.

One entry per CDR3 protein, called by TCRdb with MiXCR from the 5' RACE reads. This repertoire shows hundreds of thousands of distinct CDR3 sequences, about a fifth found once; its top ten account for 9.5% to 15%. This clonotype appeared many times. Its antigen is undetermined. Sequences were obtained from PBMCs or a T cell subset sorted from them (not recorded which). This clonotype was sampled from an adult woman who had mild COVID-19 (a few samples of this study predate the infection). Cell type and time point are not known. The gene calls are TRBV9 and TRBJ2-3, with 8 bases lining up with TRBD2. The CDR3 here is CASSTIAGSTDTQYF. In nucleotides, the CDR3 is TGTGCCAGCAGCACCATAGCGGGGAGCACAGATACGCAGTATTTT.